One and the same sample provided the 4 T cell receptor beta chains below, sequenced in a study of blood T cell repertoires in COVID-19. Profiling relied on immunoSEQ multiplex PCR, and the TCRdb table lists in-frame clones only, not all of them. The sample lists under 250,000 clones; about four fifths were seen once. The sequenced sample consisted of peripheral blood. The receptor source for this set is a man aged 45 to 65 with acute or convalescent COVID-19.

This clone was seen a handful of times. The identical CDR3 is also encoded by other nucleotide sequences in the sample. CDR3 DNA sequence: TGTGCCAGCAGCTCTCCAGGGGGGCAAGAGACCCAGTACTTC. Residues: CASSSPGGQETQYF. The V call is TRBV7-9, the J call TRBJ2-5, with D tentatively TRBD1 (7 bases). CDR3 length equals 14 residues. CDR1 is SEHNR, CDR2 FQNEAQ, per germline (reference sequence). With 4 bases removed from V and 2 bases from J, the gap between germline ends came to 11 bases.

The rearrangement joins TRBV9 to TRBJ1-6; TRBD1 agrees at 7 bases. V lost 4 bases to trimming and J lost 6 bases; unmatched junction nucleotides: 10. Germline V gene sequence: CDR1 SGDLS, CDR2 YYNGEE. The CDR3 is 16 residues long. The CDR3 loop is CASSRTGTAGNSPLHF. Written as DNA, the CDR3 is TGTGCCAGCAGCAGAACCGGGACAGCCGGTAATTCACCCCTCCACTTT.

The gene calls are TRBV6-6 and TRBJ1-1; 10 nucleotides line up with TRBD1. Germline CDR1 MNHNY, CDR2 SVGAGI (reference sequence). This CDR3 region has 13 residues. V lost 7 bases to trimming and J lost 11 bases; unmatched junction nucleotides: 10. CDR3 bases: TGTGCCAGCATTTGGACAGGGGGAGTTGAGGCTTTCTTT. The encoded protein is CASIWTGGVEAFF.

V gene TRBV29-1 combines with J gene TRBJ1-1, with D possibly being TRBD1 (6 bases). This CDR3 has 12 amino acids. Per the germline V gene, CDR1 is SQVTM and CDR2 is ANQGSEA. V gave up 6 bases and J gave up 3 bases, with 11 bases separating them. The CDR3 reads CSVTQGDTEAFF. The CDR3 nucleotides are TGCAGCGTGACACAGGGAGACACTGAAGCTTTCTTT.